The 12 T cell receptor beta chains listed next were all sequenced from one sample in a study of cytomegalovirus exposure and HLA in healthy donors. 13 Jbeta primers and 60 Vbeta primers were used for the PCR. The method was immunoSEQ multiplex PCR; TCRdb's version includes in-frame clones alone and lacks a portion of them. This table holds 130,000 or so clones, roughly four fifths found once. Input material: PBMCs. These receptors all stem from a woman aged 18-29 years in good health and CMV-seronegative.

This chain uses TRBV19 with TRBJ1-1; D is ambiguous. CDR3 length: 14 residues. Germline CDR1 and CDR2: LNHDA and SQIVND (reference sequence). V lost 3 bases and J 2 bases, leaving 10 bases between the germline ends. CDR3 amino acids: CASSMVGRNTEAFF. The CDR3 region has the DNA TGTGCCAGTAGTATGGTAGGGAGAAACACTGAAGCTTTCTTT.

The chain uses TRBV5-1 and TRBJ2-5; TRBD1 might be the D (6 bases). The CDR3 length is 14 residues. Looked up from germline, CDR1 is SGHRS and CDR2 is YFSETQ. V lost 4 bases and J lost 5, with 15 bases in between. CDR3 amino acids: CASSAATGEETQYF. The CDR3, as DNA: TGCGCCAGCAGCGCCGCGACAGGAGAGGAGACCCAGTACTTC.

The J gene is TRBJ2-1, the V gene TRBV5-1, with TRBD1 matching 8 bases. This CDR3 region has 14 residues. Germline CDR1 is SGHRS and CDR2 is YFSETQ. Unmatched junction bases numbered 4, after V lost 6 bases and J lost 2 bases. In DNA, the CDR3 is TGCGCCAGCACGGAACAGGGGGCCTACAATGAGCAGTTCTTC. Encoded protein: CASTEQGAYNEQFF.

DNA of the CDR3: TGTGCCAGCAGTTTCGACAGGGTGAACACCGGGGAGCTGTTTTTT. Its translation: CASSFDRVNTGELFF. The J gene is TRBJ2-2, the V gene TRBV27, with 7 bases that match TRBD1. After removal of 3 bases from V and 1 base from J, the junction contained 2 bases not matched to a gene. The CDR3 totals 15 residues. CDR1 is MNHEY, CDR2 SMNVEV, per germline (reference sequence).

The chain employs TRBV4-3 and TRBJ2-7, with a possible D match to TRBD2 (5 bases). V gave up 1 base and J gave up 0 bases, with 13 bases separating them. CDR1 and CDR2 from the germline V gene are LGHNA and YSLEER. This CDR3 is 16 amino acids long. CDR3 DNA sequence: TGCGCCAGCAGCCAAGGGCGGGCCCGGCACTCCTACGAGCAGTACTTC. Translated, it gives CASSQGRARHSYEQYF.

This chain joins TRBV2 and TRBJ1-5; D is unresolved. CDR3 length equals 15 residues. Per the germline V gene, CDR1 is SNHLY and CDR2 is FYNNEI. Trimming pared 2 bases from V and 9 bases from J, leaving 17 bases between. Written as DNA, the CDR3 is TGTGCCAGCAGTGAACACCTCCGGCGGGCGGGGCCCCAGCATTTT. Its translation is CASSEHLRRAGPQHF.

The chain carries TRBV7-9 and TRBJ2-7; the match to TRBD1 covers 7 bases. Germline CDR1 reads SEHNR; CDR2 reads FQNEAQ (reference sequence). Trimming took 5 bases from V and 3 from J; bases not matched to a gene: 10. This CDR3 spans 15 amino acids. DNA for the CDR3: TGTGCCAGCAGCCCCAGGACAGGTCCTGACTACGAGCAGTACTTC. Its protein is CASSPRTGPDYEQYF.

This clone has just one count. The chain uses TRBV5-4 and TRBJ2-3; 7 bases agree with TRBD2. Trimming at V came to 5 bases and at J to 4 bases, leaving 7 bases not matched to a gene. The V gene's germline CDR1 is SGHNT and CDR2 YYREEE (reference sequence). The CDR3 is made up of 14 amino acids. The CDR3 DNA follows: TGTGCCAGCAGGGGCGGGAGCGGAGCAGATACGCAGTATTTT. Its translation is CASRGGSGADTQYF.

This chain connects TRBV28 to TRBJ1-2; 7 bases are a match to TRBD1. Trimming took 4 bases from V and 6 from J; bases not matched to a gene: 14. The CDR3 covers 16 residues. From germline, CDR1 is MDHEN and CDR2 SYDVKM. The CDR3 DNA reads as TGTGCCAGCAGTTCACCTCTAGGAGGGGGCTTGGATGGCTACACCTTC. Encoded protein: CASSSPLGGGLDGYTF.

The chain combines TRBV9 with TRBJ2-1; 7 bases match TRBD1. Looked up from germline, CDR1 is SGDLS and CDR2 is YYNGEE. J was trimmed by 2 bases and V by 0 bases; bases with no gene match: 5. This CDR3 is built from 16 residues. CDR3 DNA: TGTGCCAGCAGCGTAGTGAAGGGGGCCACCTACAATGAGCAGTTCTTC. Its translation: CASSVVKGATYNEQFF.

This chain's CDR3 is CASSKLSGESTEAFF. In DNA form, the CDR3 reads TGTGCCAGCAGTAAACTTTCAGGGGAGAGCACTGAAGCTTTCTTT. The chain is built from TRBV6-5 and TRBJ1-1; D might be TRBD1 (6 bases). In germline, CDR1 is MNHEY, CDR2 SVGAGI. CDR3 length: 15 residues. V gave up 5 bases and J gave up 4 bases, with 17 bases separating them.

The V gene is TRBV5-4, the J gene TRBJ1-2, with D tentatively TRBD1 (5 bases). V dropped 3 bases and J dropped 2 bases, with 8 bases sitting between them. The CDR3 consists of 13 residues. Per germline, CDR1 SGHNT and CDR2 YYREEE (reference sequence). The CDR3 nucleotides are TGTGCCAGCAGCTGGGGGGGGAACTATGGCTACACCTTC. It yields the protein CASSWGGNYGYTF.